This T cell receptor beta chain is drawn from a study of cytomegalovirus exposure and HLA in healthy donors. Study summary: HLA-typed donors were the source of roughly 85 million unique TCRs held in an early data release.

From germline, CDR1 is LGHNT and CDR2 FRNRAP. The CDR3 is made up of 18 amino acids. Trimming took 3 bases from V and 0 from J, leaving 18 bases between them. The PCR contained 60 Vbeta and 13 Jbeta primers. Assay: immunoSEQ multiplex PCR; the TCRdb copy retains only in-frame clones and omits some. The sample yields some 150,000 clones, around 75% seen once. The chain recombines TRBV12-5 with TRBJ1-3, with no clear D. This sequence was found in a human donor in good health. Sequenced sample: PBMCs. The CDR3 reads CASGFPHPLGDSGNTIYF. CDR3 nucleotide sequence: TGTGCTAGTGGTTTTCCCCACCCATTAGGAGACTCTGGAAACACCATATATTTT. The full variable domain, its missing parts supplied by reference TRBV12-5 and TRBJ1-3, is DARVTQTPRHKVTEMGQEVTMRCQPILGHNTVFWYRQTMMQGLELLAYFRNRAPLDDSGMPKDRFSAEMPDATLATLKIQPSEPRDSAVYFCASGFPHPLGDSGNTIYFGEGSWLTVV.